A single sample is the source of the 27 T cell receptor beta chains below, sequenced in a study of CD8+ T cells in alopecia areata. Treatment of the sample: oral pan-JAK inhibitor, 5-10 mg twice daily. Following extraction, RNA underwent reverse transcription to cDNA, which served as the sequencing template. Here immunoSEQ multiplex PCR was the method, and the copy in TCRdb shows in-frame clones only, minus some. The data contain roughly 190,000 clones, around 60% of them singletons. This specimen consisted of CD4+ T cells sorted from blood, obtained at roughly week 49, from a patient treated with tofacitinib. These receptors all stem from a human donor with alopecia areata.

The chain couples TRBV6-5 to TRBJ1-5; D not certain. The CDR3 totals 13 residues. V lost 5 bases and J 3 bases, leaving 8 bases between the germline ends. Germline V gene sequence: CDR1 MNHEY, CDR2 SVGAGI. Written as DNA, the CDR3 is TGTGCCAGCAGTACGAAGTACAATCAGCCCCAGCATTTT. Encoded protein: CASSTKYNQPQHF.

The chain carries TRBV25-1 and TRBJ1-1, with 7 bases aligning to TRBD1. Germline CDR1 MGHDK, CDR2 SYGVNS. The V gene end was trimmed by 9 bases and the J gene end by 2 bases; junction bases not matched to a gene: 6. This CDR3 spans 13 amino acids. The CDR3 DNA reads as TGTGCCAGTCTGGGACAGACCAACACTGAAGCTTTCTTT. This encodes CASLGQTNTEAFF.

This chain joins TRBV29-1 and TRBJ1-2; TRBD1 is a possible D gene (5 bases). The CDR3 runs to 16 residues. V lost 0 bases to trimming and J lost 1 base, with 15 bases between them. CDR1 SQVTM and CDR2 ANQGSEA come from the germline V gene. The CDR3 is CSVEEGTRPLNYGYTF. The CDR3 DNA reads as TGCAGCGTTGAAGAAGGGACCCGGCCGCTTAACTATGGCTACACCTTC. The entire variable domain, with the rest obtained from reference TRBV29-1 and TRBJ1-2, is as follows: SAVISQKPSRDICQRGTSLTIQCQVDSQVTMMFWYRQQPGQSLTLIATANQGSEATYESGFVIDKFPISRPNLTFSTLTVSNMSPEDSSIYLCSVEEGTRPLNYGYTFGSGTRLTVV.

This clone turned up a few times. This sequence joins TRBV19 and TRBJ2-2, with no clear D. V lost 3 bases and J 7 bases, leaving 12 bases between the germline ends. This CDR3 comprises 14 residues. Germline V gives CDR1 LNHDA, CDR2 SQIVND (reference sequence). The CDR3 region is CASSMGRSGGELFF. DNA for the CDR3: TGTGCCAGTAGTATGGGTCGCTCGGGCGGGGAGCTGTTTTTT.

The V and J genes are TRBV29-1 and TRBJ2-2, with D perhaps TRBD1 (5 bases). Germline V gene data show CDR1 as SQVTM and CDR2 as ANQGSEA. Trimming removed 6 bases at V and 5 bases at J, with 13 bases between. This CDR3 spans 13 amino acids. The CDR3 spells CSVQEIQTGELFF. Written as DNA, the CDR3 is TGCAGCGTACAGGAGATCCAAACCGGGGAGCTGTTTTTT.

This clone was detected a few times. The chain recombines TRBV7-2 with TRBJ2-2; D call uncertain. Germline V lookup: CDR1 SGHTA, CDR2 FQGNSA. V gave up 5 bases and J gave up 3 bases, with 13 bases separating them. This CDR3 has 15 amino acids. The CDR3 region has the DNA TGTGCCAGCAGCCCCAGTGGATTGGACACCGGGGAGCTGTTTTTT. This codes for CASSPSGLDTGELFF.

This clone was counted between two and nine times. V and J are TRBV29-1 and TRBJ1-4, with D perhaps TRBD1 (5 bases). The CDR3 is 13 amino acids. V lost 4 bases and J 8 bases, leaving 14 bases between the germline ends. CDR1 SQVTM and CDR2 ANQGSEA come from the germline V gene. Here the CDR3 reads CSVGMGGDEKLFF. CDR3 sequence (DNA): TGCAGCGTTGGAATGGGGGGGGACGAAAAACTGTTTTTT.

The chain's CDR3 is CSVDAGRMAEAFF. CDR3 sequence (DNA): TGCAGCGTTGACGCGGGGAGGATGGCTGAAGCTTTCTTT. The V gene is TRBV29-1, the J gene TRBJ1-1, with D hard to call. This CDR3 has 13 amino acids. Trimming took 3 bases from V and 6 from J, leaving 14 bases between them. Per germline, CDR1 SQVTM and CDR2 ANQGSEA.

This clone was counted only a few times. The chain has TRBV9 and TRBJ2-5; a possible D gene is TRBD2 (5 bases). V was cut by 2 bases and J by 2 bases, with 13 bases left in between. CDR1 SGDLS and CDR2 YYNGEE come from the germline V gene. The CDR3 spans 15 residues. This CDR3 reads CASSVSGSGQETQYF. The CDR3, as DNA: TGTGCCAGCAGCGTTAGTGGGAGTGGGCAAGAGACCCAGTACTTC.

This sequence joins TRBV10-3 and TRBJ2-5; 7 nucleotides align to TRBD2. The CDR3 totals 13 residues. After removal of 6 bases from V and 4 bases from J, the junction contained 5 bases not matched to a gene. The germline V gene has CDR1 ENHRY and CDR2 SYGVKD. The CDR3 nucleotides read TGTGCCATCAGGGCCCCGGGGGGAGAGACCCAGTACTTC. Its protein is CAIRAPGGETQYF.

V and J are TRBV4-3 and TRBJ2-7; 11 nucleotides agree with TRBD2. CDR1 is LGHNA and CDR2 is YSLEER in the germline V gene. The CDR3 is 15 amino acids. V lost 2 bases and J lost 5; bases outside the gene matches: 5. The CDR3, as DNA: TGCGCCAGCAGCCAAAGACTAGCGGGGATCGACGAGCAGTACTTC. Amino acids: CASSQRLAGIDEQYF.

The chain carries TRBV4-3 and TRBJ1-6; D is unresolved. The CDR3 totals 15 residues. Trimming shortened V by 2 bases and J by 6 bases, and 11 bases separated the two germline ends. CDR1 is LGHNA, CDR2 YSLEER, per germline. CDR3 in amino acids: CASSQRIQANSPLHF. The CDR3 DNA is TGCGCCAGCAGCCAACGCATTCAGGCTAATTCACCCCTCCACTTT.

J is TRBJ2-2 and V is TRBV29-1; no reliable D call. Germline-derived CDR1 and CDR2 are SQVTM and ANQGSEA. This CDR3 contains 13 residues. Trimming shortened V by 6 bases and J by 0 bases, and 8 bases separated the two germline ends. The CDR3 DNA follows: TGCAGCGTCCGGAACACGAACACCGGGGAGCTGTTTTTT. Protein product: CSVRNTNTGELFF.

The chain has TRBV27 and TRBJ2-7; TRBD2 is a possible D gene (5 bases). Per germline, CDR1 MNHEY and CDR2 SMNVEV (reference sequence). CDR3 length: 13 residues. V shed 6 bases and J shed 2 bases, with 11 bases lying between them. The CDR3 region has the DNA TGTGCCAGCAGGAGGACTGAACCCTACGAGCAGTACTTC. The encoded protein is CASRRTEPYEQYF.

This clone was detected only a few times. The chain combines TRBV30 with TRBJ2-2; D is undetermined. Germline values: CDR1 GTSNPN, CDR2 SVGIG (reference sequence). Between the trimmed V and J ends, which lost 3 bases and 3 bases, there was a span of 11 bases. CDR3 length: 14 amino acids. In DNA form, the CDR3 reads TGTGCCTGGAGGGCTTCGGCGGACACCGGGGAGCTGTTTTTT. Translated: CAWRASADTGELFF.

This clone was seen a few times. This chain connects TRBV28 to TRBJ2-3, with TRBD2 matching 7 bases. This CDR3 has 14 residues. Germline V gives CDR1 MDHEN, CDR2 SYDVKM. J lost 2 bases, V lost 8 bases, and 7 bases had no gene match. CDR3 in amino acids: CASRGRQTTDTQYF. CDR3 in DNA: TGTGCCAGCCGCGGGAGACAGACCACAGATACGCAGTATTTT.

This chain uses TRBV11-2 with TRBJ2-7; D is ambiguous. The CDR3 totals 15 residues. In germline, CDR1 is SGHAT, CDR2 FQNNGV. V shed 2 bases and J shed 1 base, with 12 bases lying between them. The CDR3: CASSLRGLTSYEQYF. The CDR3 DNA follows: TGTGCCAGCAGCTTAAGAGGCCTAACATCCTACGAGCAGTACTTC. Full variable domain (missing parts from reference TRBV11-2 and TRBJ2-7): EAGVAQSPRYKIIEKRQSVAFWCNPISGHATLYWYQQILGQGPKLLIQFQNNGVVDDSQLPKDRFSAERLKGVDSTLKIQPAKLEDSAVYLCASSLRGLTSYEQYFGPGTRLTVT.

The V and J genes are TRBV10-3 and TRBJ2-3; D remains unclear. Germline-derived CDR1 and CDR2 are ENHRY and SYGVKD. The CDR3 consists of 11 residues. The ends were cut back, 0 bases at V and 8 bases at J, with 3 bases in the middle. The CDR3 protein is CAISESSTQYF. For the CDR3, the DNA is TGTGCCATCAGTGAGTCTTCTACGCAGTATTTT.

V usage is TRBV25-1 and J usage is TRBJ2-1, with D possibly being TRBD1 or TRBD2 (6 bases each). In germline, CDR1 is MGHDK, CDR2 SYGVNS. V shed 4 bases and J shed 5 bases, with 12 bases lying between them. This CDR3 has 14 amino acids. In DNA, the CDR3 is TGTGCCAGCAGTGCGGGGGCGCAAAACAATGAGCAGTTCTTC. Protein sequence: CASSAGAQNNEQFF.

This clone appeared many times. The chain carries TRBV19 and TRBJ1-2, with D tentatively TRBD1 (6 bases). The CDR3 spans 12 residues. In germline, CDR1 is LNHDA, CDR2 SQIVND (reference sequence). The ends were cut back, 3 bases at V and 6 bases at J, with 8 bases in the middle. The CDR3 coding sequence is TGTGCCAGTAGTATCAGGGGTAATGGCTACACCTTC. It specifies CASSIRGNGYTF.

The chain joins TRBV29-1 to TRBJ1-2; no firm D call. Germline-derived CDR1 and CDR2 are SQVTM and ANQGSEA. CDR3 length: 12 amino acids. Trimming pared 7 bases from V and 0 bases from J, leaving 9 bases between. The CDR3 region is CSAITANYGYTF. The DNA for the CDR3 is TGCAGCGCGATCACAGCTAACTATGGCTACACCTTC.

V gene TRBV9 combines with J gene TRBJ2-7; D is perhaps TRBD1 (6 bases). The CDR3 extends over 14 amino acids. V was pared by 0 bases and J by 3 bases, with 10 bases between. Germline CDR1 is SGDLS and CDR2 is YYNGEE. As DNA, the CDR3 is TGTGCCAGCAGCGTAGAGGGACATGGCTACGAGCAGTACTTC. This sequence encodes CASSVEGHGYEQYF.

This clone was counted a few times. The V and J genes are TRBV29-1 and TRBJ2-6, with TRBD1 identical over 9 bases. This CDR3 has 17 amino acids. Germline V gene data show CDR1 as SQVTM and CDR2 as ANQGSEA. J gave up 2 bases and V 5 bases, and 10 bases lay outside the gene matches. The CDR3 loop is CSVWSRDRAAGANVLTF. CDR3 coding DNA: TGCAGCGTTTGGTCCCGGGACAGGGCAGCTGGGGCCAACGTCCTGACTTTC.

This clone was counted between two and nine times. The chain joins TRBV5-1 to TRBJ2-5; D assignment may be TRBD1 or TRBD2 (5 bases each). The last part of the DNA fits TRBJ2-7 better; the J call may be wrong. CDR1 is SGHRS, CDR2 YFSETQ, per germline. This CDR3 contains 14 residues. The CDR3 spells CASGASGSSYEQYF. CDR3 DNA sequence: TGCGCCAGCGGGGCCAGCGGTAGCTCCTACGAGCAGTACTTC.

The chain links TRBV5-1 to TRBJ1-2; perhaps TRBD1 as D (5 bases). The CDR3 contains 15 residues. Trimming removed 0 bases from V and 7 bases from J, with 16 bases in between. The V gene's germline CDR1 is SGHRS and CDR2 YFSETQ. The CDR3: CASSLALRGSGGYTF. CDR3 sequence (DNA): TGCGCCAGCAGCTTGGCGTTACGGGGCTCTGGTGGCTACACCTTC.

This clone showed up just a few times. The rearrangement uses TRBV28 and TRBJ1-1; D not resolved. V lost 6 bases, J lost 3 bases, and 17 bases lay in between. Looked up from germline, CDR1 is MDHEN and CDR2 is SYDVKM. The CDR3 is made up of 15 amino acids. The CDR3: CASRLPSYGDTEAFF. The CDR3 region has the DNA TGTGCCAGCAGGCTTCCCTCCTATGGGGACACTGAAGCTTTCTTT.

This clone was seen more than once but under ten times. The same CDR3 can be traced to other DNA sequences in this sample. The chain combines TRBV5-1 with TRBJ1-2; no reliable D call. Germline V CDR1 and CDR2: SGHRS, YFSETQ. V was pared by 4 bases and J by 0 bases, with 7 bases between. The CDR3 is made up of 13 amino acids. CDR3 sequence reads: CASSPASNYGYTF. As DNA, the CDR3 is TGCGCCAGCAGCCCCGCTTCTAACTATGGCTACACCTTC.